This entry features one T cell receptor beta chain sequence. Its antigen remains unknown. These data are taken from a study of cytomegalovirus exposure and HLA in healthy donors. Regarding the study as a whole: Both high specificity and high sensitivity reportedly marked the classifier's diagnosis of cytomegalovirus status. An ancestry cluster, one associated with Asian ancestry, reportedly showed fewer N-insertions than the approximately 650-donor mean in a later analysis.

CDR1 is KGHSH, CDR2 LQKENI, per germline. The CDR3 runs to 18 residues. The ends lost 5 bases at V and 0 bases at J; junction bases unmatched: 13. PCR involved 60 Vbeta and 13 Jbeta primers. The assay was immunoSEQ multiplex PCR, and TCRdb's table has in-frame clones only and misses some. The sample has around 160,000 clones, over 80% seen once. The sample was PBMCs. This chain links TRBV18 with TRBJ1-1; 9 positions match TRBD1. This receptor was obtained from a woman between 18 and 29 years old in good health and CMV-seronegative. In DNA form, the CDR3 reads TGTGCCAGCTCAGAGCGGACAGGGGTGCAATTGGTGAACACTGAAGCTTTCTTT. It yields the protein CASSERTGVQLVNTEAFF.